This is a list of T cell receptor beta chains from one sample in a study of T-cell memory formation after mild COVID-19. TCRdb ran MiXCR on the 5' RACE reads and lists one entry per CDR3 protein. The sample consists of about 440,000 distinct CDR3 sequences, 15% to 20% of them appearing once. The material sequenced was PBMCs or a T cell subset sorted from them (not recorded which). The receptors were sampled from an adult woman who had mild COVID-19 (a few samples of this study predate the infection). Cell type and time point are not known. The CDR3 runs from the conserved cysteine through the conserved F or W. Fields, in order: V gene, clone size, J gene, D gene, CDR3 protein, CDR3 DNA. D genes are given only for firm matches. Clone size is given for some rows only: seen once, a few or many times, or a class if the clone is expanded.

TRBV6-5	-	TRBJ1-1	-	CASTSGGREAFF	TGTGCCAGCACCTCGGGAGGGCGGGAGGCTTTCTTT
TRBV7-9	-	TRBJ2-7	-	CASSLGPGRGRDDEQYF	TGTGCCAGCAGCTTAGGCCCTGGTAGAGGGAGAGACGACGAGCAGTACTTC
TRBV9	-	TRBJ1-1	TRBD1	CASSVGQGHTEAFF	TGTGCCAGCAGCGTCGGACAGGGGCACACTGAAGCTTTCTTT
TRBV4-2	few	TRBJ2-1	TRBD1	CASSLTGTGEDEQFF	TGTGCCAGCAGCCTTACCGGGACAGGGGAGGATGAGCAGTTCTTC
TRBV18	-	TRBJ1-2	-	CASSPLSDPRGNYGYTF	TGTGCCAGCTCACCCCTCTCGGACCCTAGGGGCAACTATGGCTACACCTTC
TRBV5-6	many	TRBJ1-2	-	CASSLASYGYTF	TGTGCCAGCAGCTTAGCTAGCTATGGCTACACCTTC
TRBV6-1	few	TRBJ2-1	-	CASSAWDLVGNEQFF	TGTGCCAGCAGTGCGTGGGACTTAGTAGGCAATGAGCAGTTCTTC
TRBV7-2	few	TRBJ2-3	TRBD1	CASSRGQGNTDTQYF	TGTGCCAGCAGCCGAGGACAGGGAAACACAGATACGCAGTATTTT
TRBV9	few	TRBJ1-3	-	CASSVTGGAGGNTIYF	TGTGCCAGCAGCGTAACGGGGGGCGCAGGGGGAAACACCATATATTTT
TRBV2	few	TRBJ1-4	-	CASSEGWQSSASGHSEKLFF	TGTGCCAGCAGTGAAGGGTGGCAATCCTCGGCGTCGGGACATTCCGAAAAACTGTTTTTT
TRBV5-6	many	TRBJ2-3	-	CASSLGTPRTDTQYF	TGTGCCAGCAGCCTAGGGACCCCACGAACAGATACGCAGTATTTT
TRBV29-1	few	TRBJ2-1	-	CSVEVGWGGRHNEQFF	TGCAGCGTTGAAGTTGGGTGGGGGGGCCGTCACAATGAGCAGTTCTTC
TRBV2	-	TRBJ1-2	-	CASTGAIIGGYTF	TGTGCCAGCACCGGGGCCATCATAGGTGGCTACACCTTC
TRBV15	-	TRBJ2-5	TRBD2	CATSGTSGSQETQYF	TGTGCCACCAGCGGGACTAGCGGAAGCCAAGAGACCCAGTACTTC
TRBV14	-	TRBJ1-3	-	CASSPRVSGNTIYF	TGTGCCAGCAGCCCGAGGGTCTCTGGAAACACCATATATTTT
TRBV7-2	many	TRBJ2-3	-	CASCQGLPTDTQYF	TGTGCCAGCTGCCAGGGACTCCCCACAGATACGCAGTATTTT
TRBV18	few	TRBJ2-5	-	CASSLQGMQETQYF	TGTGCCAGCTCACTCCAGGGAATGCAAGAGACCCAGTACTTC
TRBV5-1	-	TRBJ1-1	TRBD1	CASSLDGQGANTEAFF	TGCGCCAGCAGCTTGGATGGACAGGGGGCGAACACTGAAGCTTTCTTT
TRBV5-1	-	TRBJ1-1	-	CASSQESRNTEAFF	TGCGCCAGCAGCCAAGAGTCCAGGAACACTGAAGCTTTCTTT
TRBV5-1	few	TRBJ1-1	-	CASSTGQTNTEAFF	TGCGCCAGCAGCACCGGACAGACGAACACTGAAGCTTTCTTT
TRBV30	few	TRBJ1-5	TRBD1	CAWSLQGDQPQHF	TGTGCCTGGAGTCTACAGGGGGATCAGCCCCAGCATTTT
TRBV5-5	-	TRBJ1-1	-	CASSSVTGVLNTEAFF	TGTGCCAGCAGCTCCGTTACAGGTGTTTTGAACACTGAAGCTTTCTTT
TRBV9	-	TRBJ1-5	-	CASSVSGSPNQPQHF	TGTGCCAGCAGCGTTTCAGGATCTCCGAATCAGCCCCAGCATTTT
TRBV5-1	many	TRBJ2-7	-	CASRAAGRRETYEQYF	TGCGCCAGCAGGGCCGCTGGGCGGCGGGAAACCTACGAGCAGTACTTC
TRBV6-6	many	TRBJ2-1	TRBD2	CASSTELAGFEQFF	TGTGCCAGCAGTACGGAGCTAGCGGGGTTTGAGCAGTTCTTC
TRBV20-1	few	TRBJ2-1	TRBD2	CSARYRGSDYNEQFF	TGCAGTGCTAGGTATCGCGGGAGCGACTACAATGAGCAGTTCTTC
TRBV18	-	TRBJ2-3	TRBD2	CASSPGSGGTTDTQYF	TGTGCCAGCTCACCAGGTAGCGGGGGGACCACAGATACGCAGTATTTT
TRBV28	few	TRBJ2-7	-	CASTTPPYEQYF	TGTGCCAGCACTACTCCACCCTACGAGCAGTACTTC
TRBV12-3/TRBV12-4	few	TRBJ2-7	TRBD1	CASSLIPGQGMNEQYF	TGTGCCAGCAGTTTAATACCGGGACAGGGGATGAACGAGCAGTACTTC
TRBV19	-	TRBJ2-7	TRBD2	CASSMRRESLYEQYF	TGTGCCAGTAGTATGCGGCGGGAGTCGCTTTACGAGCAGTACTTC
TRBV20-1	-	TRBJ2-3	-	CSARVMGKRDRTDTQYF	TGCAGTGCTAGAGTTATGGGAAAGCGCGACCGCACAGATACGCAGTATTTT
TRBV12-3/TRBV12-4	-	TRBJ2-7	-	CASSAGQHYEQYF	TGTGCCAGCAGCGCGGGACAGCACTACGAGCAGTACTTC
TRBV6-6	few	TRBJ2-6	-	CASSPAGTGANVLTF	TGTGCCAGCAGTCCCGCGGGAACTGGGGCCAACGTCCTGACTTTC
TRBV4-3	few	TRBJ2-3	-	CASSRLSSTDTQYF	TGCGCCAGCAGCCGCCTGTCTAGCACAGATACGCAGTATTTT
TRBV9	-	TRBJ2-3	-	CASSLGGSVWTDTQYF	TGTGCCAGCAGCTTAGGGGGGAGCGTTTGGACAGATACGCAGTATTTT
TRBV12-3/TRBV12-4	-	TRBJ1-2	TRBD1	CASSTTGGEYGYTF	TGTGCCAGCAGCACCACAGGGGGCGAGTATGGCTACACCTTC
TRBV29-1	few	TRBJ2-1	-	CSALDYDEQFF	TGCAGCGCTCTAGACTACGATGAGCAGTTCTTC
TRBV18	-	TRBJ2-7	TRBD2	CASSLGPAGEQYF	TGTGCCAGCTCCCTCGGGCCAGCGGGGGAGCAGTACTTC
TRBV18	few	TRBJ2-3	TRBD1	CASRTGTGEDTQYF	TGTGCCAGCCGAACCGGGACAGGAGAAGATACGCAGTATTTT
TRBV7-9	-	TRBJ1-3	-	CASSLTGRMNSGNTIYF	TGTGCCAGCAGCTTGACGGGACGAATGAACTCTGGAAACACCATATATTTT
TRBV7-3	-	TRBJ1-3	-	CASSSLAGNTIYF	TGTGCCAGCAGCTCCCTGGCCGGAAACACCATATATTTT
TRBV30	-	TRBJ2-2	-	CAHGLGLAGELFF	TGTGCCCACGGACTGGGGTTGGCCGGGGAGCTGTTTTTT